The text below deals with one TCR beta chain. Its antigen remains unknown. The source of the sample is a study of immune heterogeneity within non-small cell lung tumors. General study points: Local T-cell clonality was recorded as moderately but significantly correlated with local tumor mutational burden, with R roughly 0.35. High-frequency clones unique to single sites coexisted with identical dominant CDR3 beta clonotypes that recurred across tumor sites within a patient. Across individual patients, the high-frequency T-cell receptor beta clonotypes were largely distinct.

With 32 V and 13 J primers, multiplex PCR amplified the TCR beta CDR3. TCRdb recomputed calls from the multiplex PCR reads with MiXCR, one row per CDR3 protein. This table holds 9,500 to 12,000 distinct CDR3 sequences, 15% to 20% found once. This CDR3 spans 16 amino acids. V shed 7 bases and J shed 0 bases, with 13 bases lying between them. Germline V CDR1 and CDR2: MGHRA, YSYEKL. The template for each sample was roughly 610 ng of genomic DNA, which had been extracted from bulk tumor tissue. During surgery, several far-apart biopsies were obtained from every primary tumor. Untreated, newly diagnosed non-small cell lung cancer patients underwent curative surgery. The donor pool consisted of newly diagnosed non-small cell lung cancer patients who were having surgery with curative intent.

The receptor was derived from a man aged 55 to 70 with non-small cell lung cancer. This sequence joins TRBV4-1 and TRBJ2-6; a possible D gene is TRBD2 (5 bases). The source material was lung tumor tissue. The CDR3 sequence is CASMEAPNSGANVLTF. The DNA for the CDR3 is TGCGCCAGCATGGAGGCTCCGAACTCTGGGGCCAACGTCCTGACTTTC.